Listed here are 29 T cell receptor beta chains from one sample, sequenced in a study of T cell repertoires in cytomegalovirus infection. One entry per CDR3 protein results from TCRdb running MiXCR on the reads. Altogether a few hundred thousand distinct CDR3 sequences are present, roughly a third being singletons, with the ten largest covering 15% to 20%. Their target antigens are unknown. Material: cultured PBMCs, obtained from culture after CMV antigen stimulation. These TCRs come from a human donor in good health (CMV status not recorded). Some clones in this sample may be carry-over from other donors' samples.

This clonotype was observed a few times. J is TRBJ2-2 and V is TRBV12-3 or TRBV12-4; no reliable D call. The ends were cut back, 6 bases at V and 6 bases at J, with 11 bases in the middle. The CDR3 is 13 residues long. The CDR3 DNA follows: TGTGCCAGCAGGCTCCGTTTTCCCGGGGAGCTGTTTTTT. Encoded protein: CASRLRFPGELFF.

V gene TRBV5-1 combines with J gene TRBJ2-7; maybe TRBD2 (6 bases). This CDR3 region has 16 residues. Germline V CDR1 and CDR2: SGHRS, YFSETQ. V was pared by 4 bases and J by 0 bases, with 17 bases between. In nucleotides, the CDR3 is TGCGCCAGCAGCCCGGACGGGGGAGGCAGCTCCTACGAGCAGTACTTC. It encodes CASSPDGGGSSYEQYF.

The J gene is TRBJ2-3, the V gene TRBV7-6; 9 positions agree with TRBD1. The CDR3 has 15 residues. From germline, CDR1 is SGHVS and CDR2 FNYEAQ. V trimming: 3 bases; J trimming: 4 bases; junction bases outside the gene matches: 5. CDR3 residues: CASSFRDREADTQYF. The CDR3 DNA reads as TGTGCCAGCAGCTTTCGGGACAGGGAGGCAGATACGCAGTATTTT.

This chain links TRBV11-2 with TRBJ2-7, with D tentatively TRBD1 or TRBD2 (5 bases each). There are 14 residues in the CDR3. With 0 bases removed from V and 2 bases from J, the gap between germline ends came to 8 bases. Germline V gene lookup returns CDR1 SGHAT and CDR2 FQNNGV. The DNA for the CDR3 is TGTGCCAGCAGCTTAGACGGGGCCGCCTACGAGCAGTACGTC. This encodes CASSLDGAAYEQYV.

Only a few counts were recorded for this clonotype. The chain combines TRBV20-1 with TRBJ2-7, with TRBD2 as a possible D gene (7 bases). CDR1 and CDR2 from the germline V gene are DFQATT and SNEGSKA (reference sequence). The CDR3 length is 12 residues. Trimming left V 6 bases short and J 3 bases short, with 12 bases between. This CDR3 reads CSAPGGGYEQYF. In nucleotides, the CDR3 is TGCAGTGCCCCGGGGGGCGGCTACGAGCAGTACTTC.

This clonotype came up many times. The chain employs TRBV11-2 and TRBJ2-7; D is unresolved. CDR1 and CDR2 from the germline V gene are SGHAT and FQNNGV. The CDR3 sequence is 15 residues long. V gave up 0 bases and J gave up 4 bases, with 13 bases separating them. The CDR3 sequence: CASSLDSSRQYEQYV. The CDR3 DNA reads TGTGCCAGCAGCTTAGACTCATCGCGGCAGTACGAGCAGTACGTC.

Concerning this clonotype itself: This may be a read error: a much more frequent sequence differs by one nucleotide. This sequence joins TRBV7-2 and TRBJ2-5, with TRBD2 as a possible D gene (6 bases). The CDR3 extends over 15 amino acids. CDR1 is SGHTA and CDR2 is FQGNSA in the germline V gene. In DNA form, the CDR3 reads TGTGCCAGCAGCTTAGCGAAGCGGGCTCAAGAGACCCAGCACTTC. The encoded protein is CASSLAKRAQETQHF.

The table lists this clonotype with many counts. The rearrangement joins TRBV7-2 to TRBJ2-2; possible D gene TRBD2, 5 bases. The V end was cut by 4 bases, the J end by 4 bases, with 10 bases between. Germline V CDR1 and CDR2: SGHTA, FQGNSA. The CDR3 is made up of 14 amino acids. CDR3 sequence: CASSWSGFTGELFF. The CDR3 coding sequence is TGTGCCAGCAGCTGGAGCGGATTCACCGGGGAGCTGTTTTTT.

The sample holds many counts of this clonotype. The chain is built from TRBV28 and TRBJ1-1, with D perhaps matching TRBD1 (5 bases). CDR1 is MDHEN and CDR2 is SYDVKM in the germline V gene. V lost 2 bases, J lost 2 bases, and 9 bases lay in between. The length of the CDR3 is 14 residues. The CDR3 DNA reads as TGTGCCAGCAGTTTAAAGGGGAGAAACACTGAAGCTTTCTTT. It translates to CASSLKGRNTEAFF.

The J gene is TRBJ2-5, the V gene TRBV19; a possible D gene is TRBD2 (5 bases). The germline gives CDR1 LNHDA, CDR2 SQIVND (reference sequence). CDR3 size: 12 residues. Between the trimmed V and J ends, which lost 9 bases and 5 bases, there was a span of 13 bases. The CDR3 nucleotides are TGTGCCAGCTTCGACCCGGGGGAGACCCAGTACTTC. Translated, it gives CASFDPGETQYF.

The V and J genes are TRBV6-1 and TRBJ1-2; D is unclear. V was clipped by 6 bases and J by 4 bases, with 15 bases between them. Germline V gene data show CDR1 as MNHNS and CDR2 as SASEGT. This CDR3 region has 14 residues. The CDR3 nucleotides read TGTGCCAGCAGCCCGCTGATTGCATCCTATGGCTACACCTTC. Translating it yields CASSPLIASYGYTF.

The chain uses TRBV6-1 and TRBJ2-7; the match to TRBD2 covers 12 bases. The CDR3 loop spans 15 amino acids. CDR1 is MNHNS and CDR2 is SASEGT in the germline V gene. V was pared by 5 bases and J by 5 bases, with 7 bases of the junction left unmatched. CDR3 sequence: CASSHLAGGLNEQYF. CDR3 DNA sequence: TGTGCCAGCAGTCACCTAGCGGGAGGGCTCAACGAGCAGTACTTC.

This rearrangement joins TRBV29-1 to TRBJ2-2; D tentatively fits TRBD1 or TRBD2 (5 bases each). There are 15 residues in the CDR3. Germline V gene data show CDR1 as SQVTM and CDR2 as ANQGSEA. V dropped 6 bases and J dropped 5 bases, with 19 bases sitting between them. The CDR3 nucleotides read TGCAGCGTCCCGAGGGGAGCGGTACCTACCGGGGAGCTGTTTTTT. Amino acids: CSVPRGAVPTGELFF.

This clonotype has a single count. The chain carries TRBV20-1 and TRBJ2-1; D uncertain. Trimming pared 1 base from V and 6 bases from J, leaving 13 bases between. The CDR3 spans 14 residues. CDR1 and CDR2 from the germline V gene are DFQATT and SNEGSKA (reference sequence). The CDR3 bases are TGCAGTGCTAGAGCGCTTAGCCAGGCCAATGAGCAGTTCTTC. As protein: CSARALSQANEQFF.

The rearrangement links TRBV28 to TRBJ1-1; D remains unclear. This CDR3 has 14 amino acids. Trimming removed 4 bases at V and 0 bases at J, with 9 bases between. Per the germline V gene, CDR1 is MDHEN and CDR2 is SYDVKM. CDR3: CASSSGSMNTEAFF. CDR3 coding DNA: TGTGCCAGCAGTTCGGGCAGCATGAACACTGAAGCTTTCTTT.

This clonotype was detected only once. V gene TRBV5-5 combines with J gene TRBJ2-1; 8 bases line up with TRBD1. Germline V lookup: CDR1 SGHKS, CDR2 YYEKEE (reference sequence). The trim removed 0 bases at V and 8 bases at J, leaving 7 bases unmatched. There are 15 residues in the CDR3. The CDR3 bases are TGTGCCAGCAGCTTGGGACAGGGGTCCCAGGATGAGCAGTTCTTC. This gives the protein CASSLGQGSQDEQFF.

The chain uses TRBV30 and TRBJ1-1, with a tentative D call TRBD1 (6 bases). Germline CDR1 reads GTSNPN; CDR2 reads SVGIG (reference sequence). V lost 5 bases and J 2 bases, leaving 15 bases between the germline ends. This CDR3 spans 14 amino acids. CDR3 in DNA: TGTGCCTGGGGCCCCGGACAGTTCAACACTGAAGCTTTCTTT. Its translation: CAWGPGQFNTEAFF.

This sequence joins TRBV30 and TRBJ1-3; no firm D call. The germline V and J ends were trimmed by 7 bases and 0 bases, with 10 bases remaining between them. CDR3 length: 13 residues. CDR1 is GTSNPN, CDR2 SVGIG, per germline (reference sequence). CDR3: CASRGSSGNTIYF. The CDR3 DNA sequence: TGTGCCTCTCGGGGTAGCTCTGGAAACACCATATATTTT.

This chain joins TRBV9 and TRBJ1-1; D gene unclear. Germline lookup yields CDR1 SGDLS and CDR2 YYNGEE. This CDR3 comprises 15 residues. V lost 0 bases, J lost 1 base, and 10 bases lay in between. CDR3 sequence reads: CASSVASQANTEAFF. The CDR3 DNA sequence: TGTGCCAGCAGCGTAGCAAGCCAGGCGAACACTGAAGCTTTCTTT.

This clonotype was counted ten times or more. The CDR3 spells CASSPLQSGGNEQFF. The CDR3 coding sequence is TGTGCCAGCAGCCCACTCCAGTCCGGGGGAAATGAGCAGTTCTTC. The chain has TRBV7-6 and TRBJ2-1; possible D gene TRBD2, 6 bases. The germline CDR1 and CDR2 sequences are SGHVS and FNYEAQ. Trimming stripped 5 bases from V and 7 bases from J, with 18 bases between. CDR3 length: 15 amino acids.

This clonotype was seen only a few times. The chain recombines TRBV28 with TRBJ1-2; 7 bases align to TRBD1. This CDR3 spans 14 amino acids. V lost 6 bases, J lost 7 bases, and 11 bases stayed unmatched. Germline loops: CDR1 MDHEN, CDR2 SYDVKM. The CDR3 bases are TGTGCCAGCAGCCCGGCCGACAGGGACCCTGGCTACACCTTC. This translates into CASSPADRDPGYTF.

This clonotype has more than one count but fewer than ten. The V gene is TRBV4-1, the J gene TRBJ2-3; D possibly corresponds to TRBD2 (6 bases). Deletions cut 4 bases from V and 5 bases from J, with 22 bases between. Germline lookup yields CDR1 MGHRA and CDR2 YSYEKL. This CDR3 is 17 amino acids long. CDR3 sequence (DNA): TGCGCCAGCAGCCTAAGCCCTTTCGGAGGGCAAAGAGATACGCAGTATTTT. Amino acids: CASSLSPFGGQRDTQYF.

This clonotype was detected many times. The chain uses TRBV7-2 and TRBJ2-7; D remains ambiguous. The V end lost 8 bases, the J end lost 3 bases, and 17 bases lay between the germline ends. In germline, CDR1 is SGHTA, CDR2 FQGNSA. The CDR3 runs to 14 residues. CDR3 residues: CASAAPGYSYEQYV. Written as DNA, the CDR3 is TGTGCCAGCGCAGCCCCAGGCTACAGCTACGAGCAGTACGTC.

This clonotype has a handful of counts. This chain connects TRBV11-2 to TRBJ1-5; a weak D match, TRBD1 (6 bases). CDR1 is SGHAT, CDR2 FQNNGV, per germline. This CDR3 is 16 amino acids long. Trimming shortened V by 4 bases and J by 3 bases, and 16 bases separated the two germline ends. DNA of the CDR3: TGTGCCAGCAGCTCCTCAATCGGGGGGCTCAATCAGCCCCAGCATTTT. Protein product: CASSSSIGGLNQPQHF.

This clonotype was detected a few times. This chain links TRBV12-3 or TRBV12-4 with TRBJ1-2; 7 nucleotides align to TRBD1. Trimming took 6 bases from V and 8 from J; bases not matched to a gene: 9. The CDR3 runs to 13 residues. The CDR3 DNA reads TGTGCCAGCAGCCTGACAGGGCTTGGGGGCTACACCTTC. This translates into CASSLTGLGGYTF.

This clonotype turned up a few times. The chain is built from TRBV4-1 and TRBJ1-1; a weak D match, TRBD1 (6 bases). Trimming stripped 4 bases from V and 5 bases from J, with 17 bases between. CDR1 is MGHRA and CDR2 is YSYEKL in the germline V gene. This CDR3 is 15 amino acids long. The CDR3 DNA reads TGCGCCAGCAGCCTGGACAGTCGTCTTGGTACTGAAGCTTTCTTT. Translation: CASSLDSRLGTEAFF.

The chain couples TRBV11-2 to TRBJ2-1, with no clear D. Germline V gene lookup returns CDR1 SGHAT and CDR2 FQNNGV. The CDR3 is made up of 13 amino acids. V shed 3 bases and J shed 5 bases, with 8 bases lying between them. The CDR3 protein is CASSLSANNEQFF. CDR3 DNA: TGTGCCAGCAGCTTGTCAGCGAACAATGAGCAGTTCTTC.

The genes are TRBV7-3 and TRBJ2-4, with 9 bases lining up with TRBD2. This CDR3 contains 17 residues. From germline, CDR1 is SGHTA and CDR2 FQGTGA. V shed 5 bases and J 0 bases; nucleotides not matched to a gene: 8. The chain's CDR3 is CASSHPSGNIAKNIQYF. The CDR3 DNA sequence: TGTGCCAGCAGCCACCCTAGCGGGAACATAGCCAAAAACATTCAGTACTTC.

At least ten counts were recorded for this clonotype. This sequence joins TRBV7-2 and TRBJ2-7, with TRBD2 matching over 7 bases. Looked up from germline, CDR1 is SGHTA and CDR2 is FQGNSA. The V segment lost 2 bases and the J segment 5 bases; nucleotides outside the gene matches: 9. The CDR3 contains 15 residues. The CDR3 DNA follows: TGTGCCAGCAGCTTACGCGGGAGAATTAGAGACGAGCAGTACGTC. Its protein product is CASSLRGRIRDEQYV.